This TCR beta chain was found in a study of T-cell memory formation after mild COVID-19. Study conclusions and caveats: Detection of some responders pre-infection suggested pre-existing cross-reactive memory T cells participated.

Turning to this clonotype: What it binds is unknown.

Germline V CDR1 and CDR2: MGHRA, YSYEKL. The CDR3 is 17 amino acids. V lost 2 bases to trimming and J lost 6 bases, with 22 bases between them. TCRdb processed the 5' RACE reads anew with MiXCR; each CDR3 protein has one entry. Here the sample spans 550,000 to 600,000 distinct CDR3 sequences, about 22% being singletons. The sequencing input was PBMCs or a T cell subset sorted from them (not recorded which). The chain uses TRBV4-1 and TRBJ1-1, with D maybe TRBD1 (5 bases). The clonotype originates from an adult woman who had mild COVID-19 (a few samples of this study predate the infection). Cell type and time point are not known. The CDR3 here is CASSQRAGKGNKAEAFF. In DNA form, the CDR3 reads TGCGCCAGCAGCCAAAGGGCAGGGAAGGGTAATAAGGCTGAAGCTTTCTTT.